The clone carrying this TCR beta chain was recorded once. Its antigen remains unknown. The sample comes from a study of T cells in localized non-small cell lung cancer. Study-level points and caveats: Across samples, adjacent lung featured a median roughly 50 of the top 100 tumor clones.

The table came from immunoSEQ multiplex PCR; TCRdb's copy has only in-frame clones and leaves some out. The data show about 15,000 clones, 85% to 90% seen once. CDR3 size: 15 residues. The germline CDR1 and CDR2 sequences are SEHNR and FQNEAQ (reference sequence). V lost 5 bases, J lost 6 bases, and 8 bases stayed unmatched. Sequenced material: peripheral blood, taken before any cancer treatment. This sequence joins TRBV7-9 and TRBJ2-7, with TRBD1 matching over 12 bases. The sequence derives from a female donor aged 60 or older with stage I squamous cell lung carcinoma. This chain's CDR3 is CASSPGTGGLIEQYF. The CDR3 DNA sequence: TGTGCCAGCAGCCCCGGGACAGGGGGCCTTATCGAGCAGTACTTC.